The present entry profiles one T cell receptor (beta chain) with its context. The data were obtained in a study of cytomegalovirus exposure and HLA in healthy donors. The CDR3 loop spans 14 amino acids. CDR1 is SGHNT, CDR2 YYREEE, per germline (reference sequence). Deletions cut 4 bases from V and 8 bases from J, with 18 bases between. Both 60 Vbeta primers and 13 Jbeta primers went into the PCR. Generated by immunoSEQ multiplex PCR, the TCRdb table keeps only in-frame clones and is missing some. The repertoire holds 45,000 to 65,000 clones, about 84% seen once, with 1.5% to 2% in the top ten. The receptor was isolated from a man younger than 45 in good health and CMV-seronegative. This chain uses TRBV5-4 with TRBJ1-2; no definite D call. Sequencing was done on a sample of PBMCs. CDR3 protein: CASSQLYGEGGYTF. CDR3 nucleotides: TGTGCCAGCAGCCAACTATACGGGGAAGGGGGCTACACCTTC.